Listed below are T cell receptor beta chains from one sample, sequenced in a study of T-cell reconstitution after alpha-beta-depleted transplantation in children. MiXCR, applied by TCRdb to the PCR reads, yields one record per CDR3 protein. The table includes hundreds of thousands of distinct CDR3 sequences, about 17% detected once. The sequencing used PBMCs from the stem cell graft donor, collected from the stem cell graft. Receptors were obtained from a human donor who donated a stem cell graft to a child with acute lymphoblastic leukemia. Each CDR3 is given with its conserved first and last residue. A D gene is named only where the DNA matches it firmly. Where a row states a size, it is once, few, many or the class of an expanded clone; other rows omit it.

DNA: TGCAGTGCTTCTAAACCCCCGGCGGCCTACGAGCAGTACTTC; CDR3: CSASKPPAAYEQYF; J: TRBJ2-7; size: few; D: NA; V: TRBV20-1
DNA: TGCAGTGCTAGGGCCCCCACTAGCGGGAGATTTAGCACAGATACGCAGTATTTT; CDR3: CSARAPTSGRFSTDTQYF; J: TRBJ2-3; size: NA; D: TRBD2; V: TRBV20-1
DNA: TGTGCCAGCAGCCCAGGAGGGTCTCCCTACGAGCAGTACTTC; CDR3: CASSPGGSPYEQYF; J: TRBJ2-7; size: few; D: NA; V: TRBV12-3/TRBV12-4
DNA: TGCGCCAGCAGCTTGGAACTAGTTTGGAATGAGCAGTTCTTC; CDR3: CASSLELVWNEQFF; J: TRBJ2-1; size: once; D: NA; V: TRBV5-1
DNA: TGTGCCACCAGCCTAGGGGGGAACACTGAAGCTTTCTTT; CDR3: CATSLGGNTEAFF; J: TRBJ1-1; size: NA; D: NA; V: TRBV15
DNA: TGTGCCAGCAGCCCGGCCCGGGGCTGGGGAACAGATACGCAGTATTTT; CDR3: CASSPARGWGTDTQYF; J: TRBJ2-3; size: NA; D: NA; V: TRBV13
DNA: TGTGCCACCAGTTCGTGGGGAAGCCCAGTGGGGCAGTTCTTC; CDR3: CATSSWGSPVGQFF; J: TRBJ2-1; size: NA; D: NA; V: TRBV15
DNA: TGTGCCAGCAGCCACACAGCGGTGGAGGTCCCAGATACGCAGTATTTT; CDR3: CASSHTAVEVPDTQYF; J: TRBJ2-3; size: NA; D: NA; V: TRBV6-1
DNA: TGCAGTGCTAGCGGGACCTACGAGCAGTACTTC; CDR3: CSASGTYEQYF; J: TRBJ2-7; size: NA; D: NA; V: TRBV20-1
DNA: TGTGCCAGCAGTTTAGAAGTGGGCTATGGCTACACCTTC; CDR3: CASSLEVGYGYTF; J: TRBJ1-2; size: few; D: NA; V: TRBV12-3/TRBV12-4
DNA: TGTGCCAGCTCACCACAGAAGATGGGTGAGCAGTACTTC; CDR3: CASSPQKMGEQYF; J: TRBJ2-7; size: NA; D: NA; V: TRBV18
DNA: TGTGCCAGCAGCCCAGCCAGCACGAACACCGGGGAGCTGTTTTTT; CDR3: CASSPASTNTGELFF; J: TRBJ2-2; size: few; D: NA; V: TRBV7-6
DNA: TGCGCCAGCAGCTTTACTCCTCCGTCTCTTGGACAGGGGATAAATACGCAGTATTTT; CDR3: CASSFTPPSLGQGINTQYF; J: TRBJ2-3; size: few; D: TRBD1; V: TRBV5-1
DNA: TGTGCCAGCAGCTTCGGGGGAGAAGCTTTCTTT; CDR3: CASSFGGEAFF; J: TRBJ1-1; size: NA; D: NA; V: TRBV13
DNA: TGTGCCAGCAGCTTGATGCCAGGATCTTATCAGCCCCAGCATTTT; CDR3: CASSLMPGSYQPQHF; J: TRBJ1-5; size: NA; D: NA; V: TRBV5-5
DNA: TGTGCCACCAGCGGCCTGTACCAAGAGACCCAGTACTTC; CDR3: CATSGLYQETQYF; J: TRBJ2-5; size: NA; D: NA; V: TRBV15
DNA: TGCAGCGTTAACGTAGCGGCTGAAAGGGTGGATACGCAGTATTTT; CDR3: CSVNVAAERVDTQYF; J: TRBJ2-3; size: NA; D: NA; V: TRBV29-1
DNA: TGCGCCAGCAGCTTGGGGGTCAGGGGGCCGCTAGCGGGAGGGCCCAATGAGCAGTTCTTC; CDR3: CASSLGVRGPLAGGPNEQFF; J: TRBJ2-1; size: few; D: TRBD2; V: TRBV5-1
DNA: TGCAGTGCCAGACCCCGACGTGGGGATATCTACGAGCAGTACTTC; CDR3: CSARPRRGDIYEQYF; J: TRBJ2-7; size: NA; D: NA; V: TRBV20-1
DNA: TGTGCCAGCAGTTTCGTACAGGGCTACGAGCAGTACTTC; CDR3: CASSFVQGYEQYF; J: TRBJ2-7; size: few; D: NA; V: TRBV12-3/TRBV12-4
DNA: TGTGCCAGCAGCCCTGCCCAGCGCTATTACGAGCAGTACTTC; CDR3: CASSPAQRYYEQYF; J: TRBJ2-7; size: NA; D: NA; V: TRBV4-2
DNA: TGTGCCAGCAGCTTAATACTAGCGGGAGGACGAATGCCCGGGGAGCTGTTTTTT; CDR3: CASSLILAGGRMPGELFF; J: TRBJ2-2; size: few; D: TRBD2; V: TRBV11-2
DNA: TGCGCCAGCAGCCAGGAGGGGAACTTTGAAGCTTTCTTT; CDR3: CASSQEGNFEAFF; J: TRBJ1-1; size: NA; D: NA; V: TRBV4-1
DNA: TGTGCCAGCAGCTTAGTCTCACCCGTATTCTCCTACGAGCAGTACTTC; CDR3: CASSLVSPVFSYEQYF; J: TRBJ2-7; size: once; D: NA; V: TRBV11-2
DNA: TGCGCCAGCAGCCGCGGGGACAGGGGTTCTCAGCCCCAGCATTTT; CDR3: CASSRGDRGSQPQHF; J: TRBJ1-5; size: NA; D: TRBD1; V: TRBV4-1
DNA: TGCAGCGTACCCCGGGACAGCGGGGAGCTGTTTTTT; CDR3: CSVPRDSGELFF; J: TRBJ2-2; size: few; D: TRBD1; V: TRBV29-1
DNA: TGCAGCGTTCGAAACACCACCGGGGAGCTGTTTTTT; CDR3: CSVRNTTGELFF; J: TRBJ2-2; size: NA; D: NA; V: TRBV29-1
DNA: TGTGCCACCCAGCCACTAGCGGACTCCTACAATGAGCAGTTCTTC; CDR3: CATQPLADSYNEQFF; J: TRBJ2-1; size: many; D: TRBD2; V: TRBV7-8
DNA: TGTGCCAGCAGCCTGACCCAGACGGAGACCCAGTACTTC; CDR3: CASSLTQTETQYF; J: TRBJ2-5; size: NA; D: NA; V: TRBV12-3/TRBV12-4
DNA: TGCAGTGCTAAGACTAGCGGACTCTACGAGCAGTACTTC; CDR3: CSAKTSGLYEQYF; J: TRBJ2-7; size: NA; D: TRBD2; V: TRBV20-1
DNA: TGTGCCTGGAGGGAACTCGGCGGGTATGGCTACACCTTC; CDR3: CAWRELGGYGYTF; J: TRBJ1-2; size: few; D: NA; V: TRBV30
DNA: TGTGCCAGTAGTATTTTCACGGACAGGGACAATGAGCAGTTCTTC; CDR3: CASSIFTDRDNEQFF; J: TRBJ2-1; size: NA; D: TRBD1; V: TRBV19
DNA: TGCAGTGCTAGAGATCTGTCCAGCGGGAGAACAGATACGCAGTATTTT; CDR3: CSARDLSSGRTDTQYF; J: TRBJ2-3; size: few; D: TRBD2; V: TRBV20-1
DNA: TGTGCCAGCAGTTACTATCTAGGGGGGGAGGGCACTGAAGCTTTCTTT; CDR3: CASSYYLGGEGTEAFF; J: TRBJ1-1; size: few; D: NA; V: TRBV6-5
DNA: TGTGCCAGCAGCCCTACAGGAATTCATTATGGCTACACCTTC; CDR3: CASSPTGIHYGYTF; J: TRBJ1-2; size: NA; D: NA; V: TRBV27
DNA: TGCGCCAGCAGCCGACCATGGGCTAGCGGGAGCCATACGCAGTATTTT; CDR3: CASSRPWASGSHTQYF; J: TRBJ2-3; size: NA; D: TRBD2; V: TRBV5-1
DNA: TGTGCCAGCAGCTTACGGGACACTAGTTTCTTT; CDR3: CASSLRDTSFF; J: TRBJ1-1; size: once; D: NA; V: TRBV7-9
DNA: TGCAGTGCTAGCAGCGGGACTATTAACAATGAGCAGTTCTTC; CDR3: CSASSGTINNEQFF; J: TRBJ2-1; size: NA; D: TRBD2; V: TRBV20-1
DNA: TGTGCCAGCAGTCCCACAGGGGTTTACGCTGAGCAGTTCTTC; CDR3: CASSPTGVYAEQFF; J: TRBJ2-1; size: few; D: TRBD1; V: TRBV12-3/TRBV12-4
DNA: TGTGCCAGCAGTTTGCCTAGCGGGAGGACCGGGGAGCTGTTTTTT; CDR3: CASSLPSGRTGELFF; J: TRBJ2-2; size: NA; D: TRBD2; V: TRBV12-3/TRBV12-4
DNA: TGCGCCAGCAGCTTCACGGGACAGTCCTCCTACGAGCAGTACTTC; CDR3: CASSFTGQSSYEQYF; J: TRBJ2-7; size: NA; D: TRBD1; V: TRBV5-1
DNA: TGTGCCAGCAGTTGGGGTCCCTACGAGCAGTACTTC; CDR3: CASSWGPYEQYF; J: TRBJ2-7; size: many; D: NA; V: TRBV4-2
DNA: TGCAGCGCCATCGGACAGGACTTTGGCTATGGCTACACCTTC; CDR3: CSAIGQDFGYGYTF; J: TRBJ1-2; size: once; D: TRBD1; V: TRBV29-1
DNA: TGCGCCAGCAGCCCGGCAGGGGGCGCGGGGTTTGGCAAAAACATTCAGTACTTC; CDR3: CASSPAGGAGFGKNIQYF; J: TRBJ2-4; size: NA; D: TRBD1; V: TRBV5-1
DNA: TGTGCCAGCAGCTACAGGGGCTCGGGACTAGCGGAGTTTCTGAACACCGGGGAGCTGTTTTTT; CDR3: CASSYRGSGLAEFLNTGELFF; J: TRBJ2-2; size: NA; D: TRBD2; V: TRBV6-2/TRBV6-3